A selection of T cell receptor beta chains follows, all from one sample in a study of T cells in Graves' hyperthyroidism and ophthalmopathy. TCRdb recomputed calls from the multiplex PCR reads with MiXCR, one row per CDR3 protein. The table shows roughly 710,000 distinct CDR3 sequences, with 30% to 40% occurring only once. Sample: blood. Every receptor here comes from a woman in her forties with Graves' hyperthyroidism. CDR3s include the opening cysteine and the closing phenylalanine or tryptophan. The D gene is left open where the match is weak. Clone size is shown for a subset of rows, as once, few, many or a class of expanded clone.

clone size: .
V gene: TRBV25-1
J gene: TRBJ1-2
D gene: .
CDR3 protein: CAVWGNYGYTF
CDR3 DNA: TGTGCCGTATGGGGGAACTATGGCTACACCTTC

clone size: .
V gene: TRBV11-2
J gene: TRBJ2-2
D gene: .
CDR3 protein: CASSSNGELFF
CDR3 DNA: TGTGCCAGCAGCTCTAACGGGGAGCTGTTTTTT

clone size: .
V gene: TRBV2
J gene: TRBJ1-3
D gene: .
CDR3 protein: CASRRDAVSGNTIYF
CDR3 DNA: TGTGCCAGCAGACGCGATGCGGTTTCTGGAAACACCATATATTTT

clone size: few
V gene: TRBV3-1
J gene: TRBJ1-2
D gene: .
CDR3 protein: CASSQGQSVGYTF
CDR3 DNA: TGTGCCAGCAGCCAAGGACAGTCCGTGGGCTACACCTTC

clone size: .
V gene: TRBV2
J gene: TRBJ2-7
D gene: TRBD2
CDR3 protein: CASRRGNHEQYF
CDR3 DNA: TGTGCCAGCCGGCGGGGGAACCACGAGCAGTACTTC

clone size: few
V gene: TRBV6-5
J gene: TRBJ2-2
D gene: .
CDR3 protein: CASSYLSDGELFF
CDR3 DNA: TGTGCCAGCAGTTACTTGTCGGACGGGGAGCTGTTTTTT

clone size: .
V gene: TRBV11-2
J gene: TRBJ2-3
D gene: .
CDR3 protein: CASSSPRGRTDTQYF
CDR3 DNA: TGTGCCAGCAGCTCCCCAAGGGGTCGCACAGATACGCAGTATTTT

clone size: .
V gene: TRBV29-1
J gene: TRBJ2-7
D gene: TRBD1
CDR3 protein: CSVKDRAPYEQYF
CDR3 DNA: TGCAGCGTGAAGGACAGGGCCCCCTACGAGCAGTACTTC

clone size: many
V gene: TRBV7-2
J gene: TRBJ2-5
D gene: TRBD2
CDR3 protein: CASSLALAGGLSGETQYF
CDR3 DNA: TGTGCCAGCAGCTTAGCGCTAGCGGGGGGGCTATCGGGAGAGACCCAGTACTTC

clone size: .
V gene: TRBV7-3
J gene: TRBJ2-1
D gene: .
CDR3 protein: CASSMGGSYNEQFF
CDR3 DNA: TGTGCCAGCAGCATGGGAGGTTCCTACAATGAGCAGTTCTTC

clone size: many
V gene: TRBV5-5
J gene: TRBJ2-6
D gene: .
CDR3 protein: CASRPPSGANVLTF
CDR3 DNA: TGTGCCAGCAGACCTCCCTCTGGGGCCAACGTCCTGACTTTC

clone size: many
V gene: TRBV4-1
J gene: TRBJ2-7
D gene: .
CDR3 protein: CASRWVADAYEQYF
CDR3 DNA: TGCGCCAGCAGATGGGTCGCGGATGCCTACGAGCAGTACTTC

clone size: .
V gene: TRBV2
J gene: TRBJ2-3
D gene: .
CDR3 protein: CASSEVRTQYF
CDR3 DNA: TGTGCCAGCAGTGAGGTACGTACGCAGTATTTT

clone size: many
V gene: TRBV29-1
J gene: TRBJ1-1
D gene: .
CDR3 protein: CSANPPRGRTEAFF
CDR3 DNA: TGCAGCGCCAACCCTCCCCGGGGGCGGACTGAAGCTTTCTTT

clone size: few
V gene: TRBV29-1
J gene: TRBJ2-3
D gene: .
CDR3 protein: CSVRRADTQYF
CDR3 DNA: TGCAGCGTGAGGCGGGCAGATACGCAGTATTTT

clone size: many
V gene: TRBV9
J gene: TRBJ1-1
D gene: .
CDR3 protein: CASSQTGSTEAFF
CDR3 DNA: TGTGCCAGCAGCCAAACCGGGAGCACTGAAGCTTTCTTT

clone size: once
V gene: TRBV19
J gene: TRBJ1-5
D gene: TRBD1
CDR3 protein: CASSIVRDSNDRGRFSNQPQHF
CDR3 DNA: TGTGCCAGTAGTATAGTCCGCGATTCTAATGACAGGGGGCGATTTAGCAATCAGCCCCAGCATTTT

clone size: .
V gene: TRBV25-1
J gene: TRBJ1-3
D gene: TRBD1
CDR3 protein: CASTVQGLRGNTIYF
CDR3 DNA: TGTGCCAGCACCGTACAGGGGCTAAGAGGAAACACCATATATTTT

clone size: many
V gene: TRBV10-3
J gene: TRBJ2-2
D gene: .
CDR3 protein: CAISEARLIRDGELFF
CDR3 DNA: TGTGCCATCAGTGAGGCCAGGTTAATAAGGGACGGGGAGCTGTTTTTT

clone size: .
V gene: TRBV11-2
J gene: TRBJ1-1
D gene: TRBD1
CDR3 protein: CASSSGTGGDAFF
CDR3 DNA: TGTGCCAGCAGCTCTGGGACAGGGGGGGATGCTTTCTTT

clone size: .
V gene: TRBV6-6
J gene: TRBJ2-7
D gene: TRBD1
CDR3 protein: CASRPLRTGEGEQYF
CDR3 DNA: TGTGCCAGCAGACCACTCCGGACAGGGGAGGGGGAGCAGTACTTC

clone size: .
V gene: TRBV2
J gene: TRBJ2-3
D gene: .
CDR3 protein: CASKGALSTDTQYF
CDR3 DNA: TGTGCCAGCAAAGGCGCGCTAAGCACAGATACGCAGTATTTT

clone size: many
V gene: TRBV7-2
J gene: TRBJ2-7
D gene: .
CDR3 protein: CASSLQGLSYEQYF
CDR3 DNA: TGTGCCAGCAGCTTGCAGGGGCTTTCCTACGAGCAGTACTTC

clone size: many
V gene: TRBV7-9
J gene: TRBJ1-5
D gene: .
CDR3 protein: CASSLGFDRPYSNQPQHF
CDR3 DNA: TGTGCCAGCAGCTTAGGGTTTGACAGGCCCTATAGCAATCAGCCCCAGCATTTT